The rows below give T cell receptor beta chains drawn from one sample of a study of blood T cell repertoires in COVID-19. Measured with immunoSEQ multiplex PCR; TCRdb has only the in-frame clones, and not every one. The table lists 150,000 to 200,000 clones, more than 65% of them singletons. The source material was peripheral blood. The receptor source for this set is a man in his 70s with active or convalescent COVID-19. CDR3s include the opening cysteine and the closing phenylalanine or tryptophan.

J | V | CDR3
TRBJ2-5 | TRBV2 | CASSKDIGETQYF
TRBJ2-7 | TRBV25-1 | CASSDAGASYEQYF
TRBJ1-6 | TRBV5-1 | CASSQEDSPLHF
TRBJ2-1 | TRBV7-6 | CASSSPNTGVHLSSYNEQFF
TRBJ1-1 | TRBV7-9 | CASSVDRVSEAFF
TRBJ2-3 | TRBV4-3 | CASSQSGQGADTQYF
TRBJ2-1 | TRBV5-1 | CASSRLAALSNYNEQFF
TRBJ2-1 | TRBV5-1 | CASSLNQGSGVGEQFF
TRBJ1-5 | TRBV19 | CASSDRRKIRDNQPQHF
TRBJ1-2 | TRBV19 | CASSRGDRGANYGYTF
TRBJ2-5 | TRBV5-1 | CASSIAGFQETQYF
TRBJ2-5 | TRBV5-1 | CASSLQGSEETQYF
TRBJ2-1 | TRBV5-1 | CASSLTGPNEQFF
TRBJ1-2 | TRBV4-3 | CASSHFGQGTNYGYTF
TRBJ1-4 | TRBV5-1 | CASSLVPGNEKLFF
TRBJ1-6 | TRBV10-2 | CASSRDRGNSPLHF
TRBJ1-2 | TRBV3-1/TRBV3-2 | CASSQGGVGYTF
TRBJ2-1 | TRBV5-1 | CASSPGGRSSYNEQFF
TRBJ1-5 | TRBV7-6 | CASSQWGTGRRSNQPQHF
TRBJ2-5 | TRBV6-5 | CASKLQGASETQYF
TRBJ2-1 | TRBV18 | CASSLAGTSNEQFF
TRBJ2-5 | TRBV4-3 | CASSQDGPETQYF